Each of the 23 T cell receptor beta chains below was sequenced from the same sample in a study of Graves' ophthalmopathy and Graves' hyperthyroidism. The study amplified TCR beta CDR3 regions using RNA transcripts. First-round RT-PCR relied on HTBI primers, and a second-round multiplex PCR came next. Each CDR3 protein is one row after TCRdb ran MiXCR on the multiplex PCR reads. The sample has over 450,000 distinct CDR3 sequences; around an eighth are singletons. Sequenced material: blood. Receptor source: a woman in her 30s with Graves' ophthalmopathy.

This clonotype was detected ten times or more. The chain joins TRBV20-1 to TRBJ1-1; D perhaps matches TRBD1 (5 bases). Per germline, CDR1 DFQATT and CDR2 SNEGSKA (reference sequence). CDR3 length: 14 residues. Here the CDR3 reads CGVAGRLLNTEAFF. The CDR3 coding sequence is TGCGGCGTCGCGGGGCGACTCTTGAACACTGAAGCTTTCTTT.

This clonotype was observed a handful of times. This chain links TRBV6-1 with TRBJ2-2; D might be TRBD2 (5 bases). V lost 6 bases, J lost 6 bases, and 14 bases lay in between. From germline, CDR1 is MNHNS and CDR2 SASEGT. The CDR3 has 14 residues. The CDR3 spells CASRTGDRAGELFF. Here the CDR3 DNA reads TGTGCCAGCAGAACCGGGGATCGGGCCGGGGAGCTGTTTTTT.

This chain uses TRBV7-6 with TRBJ2-7; 8 bases map to TRBD2. The CDR3 loop spans 12 amino acids. CDR1 SGHVS and CDR2 FNYEAQ come from the germline V gene. The V gene end was trimmed by 8 bases and the J gene end by 2 bases; junction bases not matched to a gene: 2. The CDR3 DNA reads as TGTGCCAGCGGGACTAGTACCTACGAGCAGTACTTC. Translation: CASGTSTYEQYF.

There are many counts of this clonotype. The CDR3 loop reads CASSLVRGTSSYEQYF. The DNA for the CDR3 is TGTGCCAGCAGCTTAGTAAGGGGGACGAGCTCCTACGAGCAGTACTTC. The rearrangement uses TRBV7-8 and TRBJ2-7; D possibly corresponds to TRBD1 (6 bases). Per the germline V gene, CDR1 is SGHVS and CDR2 is FQNEAQ. The CDR3 is made up of 16 amino acids. V gave up 1 base and J gave up 0 bases, with 13 bases separating them. Filled out from reference TRBV7-8 and TRBJ2-7, the complete variable domain reads GAGVSQSPRYKVAKRGQDVALRCDPISGHVSLFWYQQALGQGPEFLTYFQNEAQLDKSGLPSDRFFAERPEGSVSTLKIQRTQQEDSAVYLCASSLVRGTSSYEQYFGPGTRLTVT.

There are many counts of this clonotype. The rearrangement uses TRBV28 and TRBJ2-2, with D possibly matching TRBD2 (5 bases). The CDR3 covers 14 residues. Looked up from germline, CDR1 is MDHEN and CDR2 is SYDVKM. Between the trimmed V and J ends, which lost 9 bases and 0 bases, there was a span of 11 bases. The CDR3 loop reads CASTDGTNTGELFF. DNA for the CDR3: TGTGCCAGTACCGACGGGACGAACACCGGGGAGCTGTTTTTT.

This clonotype was seen ten or more times. The chain carries TRBV9 and TRBJ1-1, with D maybe TRBD1 (5 bases). Looked up from germline, CDR1 is SGDLS and CDR2 is YYNGEE. The V end lost 0 bases, the J end lost 5 bases, and 8 bases lay between the germline ends. The CDR3 has 13 residues. As DNA, the CDR3 is TGTGCCAGCAGCGTAGAAGCAGGGACTGAAGCTTTCTTT. Its protein product is CASSVEAGTEAFF.

This clonotype has just a few counts. The chain has TRBV12-3 or TRBV12-4 and TRBJ2-7; 9 bases fit TRBD1. J lost 2 bases, V lost 5 bases, and 7 bases had no gene match. The length of the CDR3 is 15 residues. Here the CDR3 DNA reads TGTGCCAGCAGTAAACAGGGGGCACGAACCTACGAGCAGTACTTC. This sequence encodes CASSKQGARTYEQYF.

This clonotype has a count of ten or more. V usage is TRBV6-5 and J usage is TRBJ2-7; D perhaps matches TRBD1 (6 bases). There are 14 residues in the CDR3. The germline V gene encodes CDR1 MNHEY and CDR2 SVGAGI. V gave up 2 bases and J gave up 0 bases, with 8 bases separating them. Here the CDR3 DNA reads TGTGCCAGCAGTTACGACAGGTTCTCCTACGAGCAGTACTTC. Amino acids: CASSYDRFSYEQYF.

This clonotype was observed at least ten times. The chain links TRBV2 to TRBJ2-2; no firm D call. Germline V gene sequence: CDR1 SNHLY, CDR2 FYNNEI. This CDR3 region has 13 residues. The germline V and J ends were trimmed by 10 bases and 5 bases, with 14 bases remaining between them. Here the CDR3 reads CANLGVGTGELFF. CDR3 nucleotides: TGTGCCAACCTTGGGGTAGGGACCGGGGAGCTGTTTTTT.

This clonotype has ten or more counts. V and J are TRBV30 and TRBJ2-7; tentative D call: TRBD2 (5 bases). The CDR3 extends over 12 amino acids. The germline V gene has CDR1 GTSNPN and CDR2 SVGIG (reference sequence). The CDR3, as DNA: TGTTCCAGCGGTCTCTTCGGGTACGAGCAGTACTTC. Translating it yields CSSGLFGYEQYF. The complete variable domain, with remaining parts taken from reference TRBV30 and TRBJ2-7, reads SQTIHQWPATLVQPVGSPLSLECTVEGTSNPNLYWYRQAAGRGLQLLFYSVGIGQISSEVPQNLSASRPQDRQFILSSKKLLLSDSGFYLCSSGLFGYEQYFGPGTRLTVT.

In its sample, this clonotype was seen many times. This chain joins TRBV5-6 and TRBJ2-7; 8 bases map to TRBD1. Trimming took 3 bases from V and 0 from J; bases not matched to a gene: 2. CDR1 and CDR2 from the germline V gene are SGHDT and YYEEEE. This CDR3 contains 14 residues. As DNA, the CDR3 is TGTGCCAGCAGCTACAGGGGGAACTCCTACGAGCAGTACTTC. This gives the protein CASSYRGNSYEQYF.

This clonotype was detected many times. This chain links TRBV7-9 with TRBJ1-2; D call uncertain. This CDR3 has 13 amino acids. V was shortened by 5 bases and J by 2 bases, with 9 bases between the two germline ends. Per the germline V gene, CDR1 is SEHNR and CDR2 is FQNEAQ (reference sequence). For the CDR3, the DNA is TGTGCCAGCAGCCACGACAAGAACTATGGCTACACCTTC. Its protein is CASSHDKNYGYTF.

The rearrangement uses TRBV13 and TRBJ1-6; D unresolved. This CDR3 contains 15 residues. The V gene's germline CDR1 is PRHDT and CDR2 FYEKMQ (reference sequence). V lost 6 bases to trimming and J lost 7 bases, with 16 bases between them. The DNA for the CDR3 is TGTGCCAGCAGAATTCTAGGCCTGGCGAATTCACCCCTCCACTTT. It translates to CASRILGLANSPLHF.

There are many counts of this clonotype. V usage is TRBV12-3 or TRBV12-4 and J usage is TRBJ1-5; D unclear. This CDR3 spans 14 amino acids. V gave up 5 bases and J gave up 4 bases, with 12 bases separating them. CDR3 region: CASSRHLGNQPQHF. CDR3 DNA: TGTGCCAGCAGTAGGCATTTAGGGAATCAGCCCCAGCATTTT.

This clonotype has at least ten counts. The rearrangement uses TRBV12-3 or TRBV12-4 and TRBJ2-2, with D maybe TRBD2 (6 bases). Trimming shortened V by 4 bases and J by 1 base, and 10 bases separated the two germline ends. The CDR3 runs to 15 residues. CDR3 residues: CASSWGSGNTGELFF. The DNA for the CDR3 is TGTGCCAGCAGTTGGGGTAGCGGGAACACCGGGGAGCTGTTTTTT.

The chain uses TRBV6-2 or TRBV6-3 and TRBJ2-7; maybe TRBD2 (6 bases). Germline CDR1 is MNHEY and CDR2 is SVGEGT. V lost 10 bases to trimming and J lost 7 bases, with 23 bases between them. This CDR3 is 14 amino acids long. The CDR3 loop is CATQNPGSGREQYF. CDR3 nucleotides: TGTGCCACCCAAAATCCCGGGAGCGGAAGGGAGCAGTACTTC.

V and J are TRBV30 and TRBJ2-5, with D hard to call. The CDR3 consists of 12 residues. V lost 3 bases to trimming and J lost 5 bases, with 10 bases between them. The germline V gene encodes CDR1 GTSNPN and CDR2 SVGIG (reference sequence). CDR3 bases: TGTGCCTGGAGCAGAGTGTTGGAGACCCAGTACTTC. Its protein is CAWSRVLETQYF. The full variable domain, with the rest looked up from reference TRBV30 and TRBJ2-5, is SQTIHQWPATLVQPVGSPLSLECTVEGTSNPNLYWYRQAAGRGLQLLFYSVGIGQISSEVPQNLSASRPQDRQFILSSKKLLLSDSGFYLCAWSRVLETQYFGPGTRLLVL.

As concerns this clonotype: The missing conserved phenylalanine or tryptophan at the end of this CDR3 makes a read error likely. The J gene is TRBJ2-7, the V gene TRBV5-1, with TRBD1 matching 9 bases. The CDR3 covers 12 residues. The germline gives CDR1 SGHRS, CDR2 YFSETQ. V was pared by 4 bases and J by 6 bases, with 2 bases of the junction left unmatched. CDR3 DNA: TGCGCCAGCAGCCTGACAGGGGGCGAGCAGTACTAC. It specifies CASSLTGGEQYY.

The chain is built from TRBV12-3 or TRBV12-4 and TRBJ2-5; 12 bases are shared with TRBD2. V shed 6 bases and J 10 bases; nucleotides not matched to a gene: 12. This CDR3 has 15 amino acids. CDR3 nucleotides: TGTGCCAGCAGCCTCGGACTAGCGGGAAGTGTGGACCAGTACTTC. It specifies CASSLGLAGSVDQYF.

This clonotype showed up many times. The chain combines TRBV19 with TRBJ1-1; the D gene is possibly TRBD1 (6 bases). This CDR3 contains 13 residues. Germline V gene lookup returns CDR1 LNHDA and CDR2 SQIVND (reference sequence). The V gene lost 10 bases and the J gene lost 0 bases, with 12 bases spanning the gap. The CDR3 DNA sequence: TGTGCCACGCCTGGGGGCCTGAACACTGAAGCTTTCTTT. As protein: CATPGGLNTEAFF.

Ten or more counts support this clonotype. V and J are TRBV28 and TRBJ2-4; D tentatively reads TRBD1 or TRBD2 (6 bases each). The CDR3 extends over 18 amino acids. The ends were cut back, 7 bases at V and 2 bases at J, with 24 bases in the middle. The germline gives CDR1 MDHEN, CDR2 SYDVKM. The chain's CDR3 is CASNPPRGGRSPKNIQYF. Here the CDR3 DNA reads TGTGCCAGCAACCCACCCCGTGGGGGGCGAAGCCCCAAAAACATTCAGTACTTC.

This clonotype has at least ten counts. V gene TRBV24-1 combines with J gene TRBJ2-2, with 10 bases identical to TRBD1. Germline V gene lookup returns CDR1 KGHDR and CDR2 SFDVKD. CDR3 length: 16 amino acids. With 3 bases clipped from V and 5 bases from J, the junction kept 5 bases outside the gene matches. The CDR3 protein is CATSDPGQGTTGELFF. The CDR3 bases are TGTGCCACCAGTGATCCGGGACAGGGGACGACCGGGGAGCTGTTTTTT.

This clonotype has a count of ten or more. A read error may produce the germline difference seen at one junction end. The CDR3 sequence: CANSFFQQETQYF. The CDR3 region has the DNA TGTGCCAACAGCTTCTTTCAGCAAGAGACCCAGTACTTC. This rearrangement joins TRBV7-2 to TRBJ2-5; no definite D call. The length of the CDR3 is 13 residues. Germline assignment: CDR1 SGHTA and CDR2 FQGNSA.